Below are 15 T cell receptor beta chains sequenced from a single sample in a study of cytomegalovirus exposure and HLA in healthy donors. The PCR ran on 60 Vbeta and 13 Jbeta primers. This table comes from immunoSEQ multiplex PCR, and its TCRdb copy is limited to in-frame clones, with some not included. The sample lists approximately 140,000 clones; approximately 79% were seen once. The sample taken for sequencing was PBMCs. The receptors originated from a woman in her forties or fifties in good health and CMV-seropositive.

V and J are TRBV19 and TRBJ1-2, with 12 bases aligning to TRBD1. CDR3 size: 14 residues. In germline, CDR1 is LNHDA, CDR2 SQIVND (reference sequence). The junction had 7 bases not matched to a gene; V was cut back by 6 bases and J by 8 bases. The CDR3 protein is CASSSRDRGPGYTF. CDR3 in DNA: TGTGCCAGTAGCAGCCGGGACAGGGGGCCGGGCTACACCTTC.

The chain employs TRBV5-1 and TRBJ2-2, with TRBD2 matching 9 bases. The CDR3 spans 16 residues. V was clipped by 2 bases and J by 0 bases; unmatched bases: 2. Germline CDR1 is SGHRS and CDR2 is YFSETQ. CDR3 sequence reads: CASSLLAGPNTGELFF. CDR3 nucleotides: TGCGCCAGCAGCTTACTAGCGGGCCCGAACACCGGGGAGCTGTTTTTT.

This chain connects TRBV11-3 to TRBJ2-6; D is perhaps TRBD2 (7 bases). The CDR3 runs 15 residues. CDR1 is SGHNT and CDR2 is YENEEA in the germline V gene. The V end lost 5 bases, the J end lost 0 bases, and 8 bases lay between the germline ends. The chain's CDR3 is CASSRGASGANVLTF. DNA for the CDR3: TGTGCCAGCAGCCGGGGGGCCTCTGGGGCCAACGTCCTGACTTTC.

This chain joins TRBV5-4 and TRBJ1-1; D is possibly TRBD1 (5 bases). There are 15 residues in the CDR3. Germline assignment: CDR1 SGHNT and CDR2 YYREEE (reference sequence). The V end lost 4 bases, the J end lost 1 base, and 14 bases lay between the germline ends. CDR3 nucleotides: TGTGCCAGCAGCCCACCCTTAGGGGCGAACACTGAAGCTTTCTTT. As protein: CASSPPLGANTEAFF.

The chain recombines TRBV19 with TRBJ1-1; D remains ambiguous. This CDR3 is built from 16 residues. Between the trimmed V and J ends, which lost 3 bases and 12 bases, there was a span of 26 bases. In germline, CDR1 is LNHDA, CDR2 SQIVND (reference sequence). The CDR3 DNA sequence: TGTGCCAGTAGTATCCGCCAGGCATTTTCTGATCGGAAAACTTTCTTT. Protein: CASSIRQAFSDRKTFF.

The chain joins TRBV28 to TRBJ1-3, with D tentatively TRBD1 (5 bases). V lost 3 bases and J lost 5, with 17 bases in between. The CDR3 spans 16 residues. Germline lookup yields CDR1 MDHEN and CDR2 SYDVKM. The CDR3 DNA sequence: TGTGCCAGCAGTTTGTGGGGCCAGGGAGGCAGAAACACCATATATTTT. It translates to CASSLWGQGGRNTIYF.

With regard to this clone: The sample has other DNA sequences that encode this CDR3 too. The chain is built from TRBV2 and TRBJ2-3; 7 bases are shared with TRBD1. The V and J ends lost 6 bases and 1 base, in that order; junction bases with no gene match: 4. Germline-derived CDR1 and CDR2 are SNHLY and FYNNEI. The CDR3 has 14 amino acids. The CDR3 here is CASSDREGTDTQYF. CDR3 coding DNA: TGTGCCAGCAGCGACAGGGAAGGCACAGATACGCAGTATTTT.

The sample holds a few counts of this clone. The chain employs TRBV2 and TRBJ2-3; no clear D gene. The germline V and J ends were trimmed by 4 bases and 4 bases, with 3 bases remaining between them. CDR1 SNHLY and CDR2 FYNNEI come from the germline V gene. This CDR3 region has 11 residues. The CDR3 DNA sequence: TGTGCCAGCAGTGCGGCAGATACGCAGTATTTT. Its protein product is CASSAADTQYF.

This chain joins TRBV28 and TRBJ2-1; D is perhaps TRBD2 (6 bases). V lost 6 bases, J lost 0 bases, and 12 bases lay in between. Germline CDR1 reads MDHEN; CDR2 reads SYDVKM. This CDR3 is 15 amino acids long. For the CDR3, the DNA is TGTGCCAGCAGCTCCGGGGGAAGCTCCTACAATGAGCAGTTCTTC. Translated: CASSSGGSSYNEQFF. The full variable domain, in which reference TRBV28 and TRBJ2-1 provide the parts outside the CDR3, is DVKVTQSSRYLVKRTGEKVFLECVQDMDHENMFWYRQDPGLGLRLIYFSYDVKMKEKGDIPEGYSVSREKKERFSLILESASTNQTSMYLCASSSGGSSYNEQFFGPGTRLTVL.

This chain links TRBV7-9 with TRBJ2-7; 7 nucleotides align to TRBD2. CDR1 is SEHNR, CDR2 FQNEAQ, per germline (reference sequence). The trim removed 2 bases at V and 4 bases at J, leaving 14 bases unmatched. This CDR3 is built from 17 residues. The CDR3 DNA reads TGTGCCAGCAGCTTACCACTCCGATTCGGGGGGAAGTACGAGCAGTACTTC. Protein sequence: CASSLPLRFGGKYEQYF.

The gene calls are TRBV7-3 and TRBJ2-1; 10 bases map to TRBD1. Germline V gene sequence: CDR1 SGHTA, CDR2 FQGTGA. CDR3 length: 15 residues. After removal of 5 bases from V and 8 bases from J, the junction contained 9 bases not matched to a gene. CDR3: CASSQTGTGDDEQFF. The CDR3 DNA sequence: TGTGCCAGCAGCCAAACCGGGACAGGGGACGATGAGCAGTTCTTC.

The chain has TRBV10-2 and TRBJ1-2; perhaps TRBD1 as D (5 bases). CDR1 is WSHSY, CDR2 SAAADI, per germline. The CDR3 loop spans 13 amino acids. V lost 7 bases and J 6 bases, leaving 15 bases between the germline ends. The CDR3 bases are TGCGCCAGCACGACGGGGGAGAAGCATGGCTACACCTTC. This gives the protein CASTTGEKHGYTF.

V and J are TRBV28 and TRBJ2-4; the D gene is possibly TRBD2 (6 bases). The CDR3 covers 13 residues. The V end lost 7 bases, the J end lost 4 bases, and 11 bases lay between the germline ends. Germline V gene lookup returns CDR1 MDHEN and CDR2 SYDVKM. The CDR3 spells CASNGGDKNIQYF. The CDR3 DNA is TGTGCCAGCAACGGGGGAGATAAAAACATTCAGTACTTC.

This sequence joins TRBV11-2 and TRBJ2-7; 10 positions agree with TRBD1. CDR3 length equals 13 residues. Germline V lookup: CDR1 SGHAT, CDR2 FQNNGV. Trimming at V came to 5 bases and at J to 6 bases, leaving 4 bases not matched to a gene. Here the CDR3 DNA reads TGTGCCAGCAGCCGACAGGGGGCTTCCGAGCAGTACTTC. Translated: CASSRQGASEQYF.

The rearrangement joins TRBV29-1 to TRBJ1-1; 9 nucleotides line up with TRBD1. Germline trimming cut 7 bases from V and 5 bases from J; bases unmatched to any gene: 8. The CDR3 is 13 amino acids. Germline loops: CDR1 SQVTM, CDR2 ANQGSEA. The CDR3 loop is CSAQTGGRTEAFF. The CDR3 coding sequence is TGCAGCGCTCAGACAGGGGGTAGGACTGAAGCTTTCTTT.